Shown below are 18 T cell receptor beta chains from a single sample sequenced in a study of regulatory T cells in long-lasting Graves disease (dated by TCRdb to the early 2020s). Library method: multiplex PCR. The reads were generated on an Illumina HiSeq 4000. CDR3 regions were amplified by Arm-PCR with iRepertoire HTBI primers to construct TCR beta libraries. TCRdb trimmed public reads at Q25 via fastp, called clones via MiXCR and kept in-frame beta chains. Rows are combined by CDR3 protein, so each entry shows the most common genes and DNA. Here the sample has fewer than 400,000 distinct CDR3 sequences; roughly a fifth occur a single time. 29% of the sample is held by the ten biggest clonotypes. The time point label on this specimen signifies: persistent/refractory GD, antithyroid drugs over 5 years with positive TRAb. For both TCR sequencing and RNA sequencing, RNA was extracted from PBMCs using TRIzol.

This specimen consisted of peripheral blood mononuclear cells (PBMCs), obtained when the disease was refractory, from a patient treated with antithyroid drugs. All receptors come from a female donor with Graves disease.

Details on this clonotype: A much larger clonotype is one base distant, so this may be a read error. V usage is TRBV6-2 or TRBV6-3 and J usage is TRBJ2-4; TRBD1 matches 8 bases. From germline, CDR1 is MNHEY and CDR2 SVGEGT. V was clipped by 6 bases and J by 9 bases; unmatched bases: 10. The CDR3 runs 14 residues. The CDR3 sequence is CASSPFGQGSIQYF. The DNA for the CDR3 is TGTGCCAGCAGCCCCTTCGGACAGGGTAGCATTCAGTACTTC.

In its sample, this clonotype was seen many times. The CDR3 region is CASSQGKSGLGYTF. CDR3 nucleotides: TGTGCCAGCAGCCAAGGGAAATCGGGGCTTGGCTACACCTTC. The V call is TRBV3-1, the J call TRBJ1-2; D is possibly TRBD1 (5 bases). The V gene lost 1 base and the J gene lost 7 bases, with 13 bases spanning the gap. The CDR3 totals 14 residues. Germline V CDR1 and CDR2: LGHDT, YNNKEL (reference sequence).

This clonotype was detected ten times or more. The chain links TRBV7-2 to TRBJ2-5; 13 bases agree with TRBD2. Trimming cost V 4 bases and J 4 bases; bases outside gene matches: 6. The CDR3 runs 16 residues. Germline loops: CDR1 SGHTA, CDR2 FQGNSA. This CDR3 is CASSYTSGGAAETQYF. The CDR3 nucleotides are TGTGCCAGCAGCTACACTAGCGGGGGGGCCGCAGAGACCCAGTACTTC.

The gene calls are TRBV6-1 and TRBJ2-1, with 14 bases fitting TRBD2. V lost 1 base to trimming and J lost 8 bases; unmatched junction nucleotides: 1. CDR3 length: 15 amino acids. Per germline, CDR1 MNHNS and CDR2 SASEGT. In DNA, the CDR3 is TGTGCCAGCAGTGAAGGGACTAGCGGGGGGCATGAGCAGTTCTTC. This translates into CASSEGTSGGHEQFF.

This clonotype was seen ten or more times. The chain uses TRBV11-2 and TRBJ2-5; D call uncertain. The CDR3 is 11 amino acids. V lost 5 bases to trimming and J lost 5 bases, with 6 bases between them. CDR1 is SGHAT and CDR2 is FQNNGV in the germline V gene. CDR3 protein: CASSPSETQYF. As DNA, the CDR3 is TGTGCCAGCAGCCCCTCGGAGACCCAGTACTTC.

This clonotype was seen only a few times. CDR3 bases: TGCAGTGCTAGAGATACAGGGGAAGGGGGAGGGCGGGAGACCCAGTACTTC. As protein: CSARDTGEGGGRETQYF. This rearrangement joins TRBV20-1 to TRBJ2-5; either TRBD1 or TRBD2 may fit D (7 bases each). This CDR3 contains 17 residues. Trimming removed 0 bases at V and 5 bases at J, with 22 bases between. CDR1 and CDR2 from the germline V gene are DFQATT and SNEGSKA (reference sequence).

CDR3 sequence: CATATYRGRETQYF. The CDR3 region has the DNA TGTGCCACGGCGACCTACAGGGGGAGAGAGACCCAGTACTTC. The chain carries TRBV27 and TRBJ2-5; the match to TRBD1 covers 8 bases. CDR3 length: 14 amino acids. The germline V gene encodes CDR1 MNHEY and CDR2 SMNVEV (reference sequence). The V gene end was trimmed by 10 bases and the J gene end by 4 bases; junction bases not matched to a gene: 11.

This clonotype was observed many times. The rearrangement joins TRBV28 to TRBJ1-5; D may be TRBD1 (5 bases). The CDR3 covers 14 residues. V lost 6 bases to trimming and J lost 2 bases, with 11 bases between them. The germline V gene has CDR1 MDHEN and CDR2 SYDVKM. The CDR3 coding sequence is TGTGCCAGCAGCTGGGGACGGGGCAATCAGCCCCAGCATTTT. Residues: CASSWGRGNQPQHF.

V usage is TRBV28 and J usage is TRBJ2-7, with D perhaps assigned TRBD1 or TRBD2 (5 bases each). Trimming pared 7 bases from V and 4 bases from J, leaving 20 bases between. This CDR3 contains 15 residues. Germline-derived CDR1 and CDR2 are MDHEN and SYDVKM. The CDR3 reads CASNQYQGRTYEQYF. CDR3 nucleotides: TGTGCCAGCAACCAATACCAGGGCAGGACTTACGAGCAGTACTTC.

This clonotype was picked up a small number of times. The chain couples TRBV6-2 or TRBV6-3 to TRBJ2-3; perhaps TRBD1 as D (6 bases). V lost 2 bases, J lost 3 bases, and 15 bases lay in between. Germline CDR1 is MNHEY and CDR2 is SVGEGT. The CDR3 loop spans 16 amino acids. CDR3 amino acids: CASSYDVGGTTDTQYF. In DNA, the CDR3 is TGTGCCAGCAGTTACGATGTAGGGGGAACAACAGATACGCAGTATTTT.

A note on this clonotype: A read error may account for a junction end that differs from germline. CDR3 amino acids: CAGSQGGGTYEQYF. The CDR3 region has the DNA TGTGCCGGCAGCCAAGGGGGGGGAACCTACGAGCAGTACTTC. The V call is TRBV3-1, the J call TRBJ2-7; maybe TRBD2 (7 bases). Germline V CDR1 and CDR2: LGHDT, YNNKEL (reference sequence). The CDR3 runs to 14 residues.

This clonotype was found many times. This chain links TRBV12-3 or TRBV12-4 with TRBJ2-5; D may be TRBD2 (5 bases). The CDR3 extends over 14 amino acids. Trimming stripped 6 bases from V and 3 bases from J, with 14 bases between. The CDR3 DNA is TGTGCCAGCAGCTGGGGAGAGCTCGAAGAGACCCAGTACTTC. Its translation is CASSWGELEETQYF.

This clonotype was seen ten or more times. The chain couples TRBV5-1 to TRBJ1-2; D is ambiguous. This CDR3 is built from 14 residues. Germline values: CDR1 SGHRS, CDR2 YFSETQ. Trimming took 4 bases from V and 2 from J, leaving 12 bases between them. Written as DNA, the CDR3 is TGCGCCAGCAGCACGGGAGGGTCGAACTATGGCTACACCTTC. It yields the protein CASSTGGSNYGYTF.

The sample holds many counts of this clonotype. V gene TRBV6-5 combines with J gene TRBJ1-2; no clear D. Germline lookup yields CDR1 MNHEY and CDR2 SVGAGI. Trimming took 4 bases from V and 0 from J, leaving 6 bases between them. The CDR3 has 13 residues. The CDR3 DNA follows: TGTGCCAGCAGTTCCCATCCTAACTATGGCTACACCTTC. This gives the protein CASSSHPNYGYTF.

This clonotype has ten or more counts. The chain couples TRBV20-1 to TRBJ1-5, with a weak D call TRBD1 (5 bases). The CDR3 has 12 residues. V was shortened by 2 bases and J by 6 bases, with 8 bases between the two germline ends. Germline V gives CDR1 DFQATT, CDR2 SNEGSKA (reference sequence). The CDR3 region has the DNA TGCAGTGCTAGACAGGGCGGTCAGCCCCAGCATTTT. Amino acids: CSARQGGQPQHF.

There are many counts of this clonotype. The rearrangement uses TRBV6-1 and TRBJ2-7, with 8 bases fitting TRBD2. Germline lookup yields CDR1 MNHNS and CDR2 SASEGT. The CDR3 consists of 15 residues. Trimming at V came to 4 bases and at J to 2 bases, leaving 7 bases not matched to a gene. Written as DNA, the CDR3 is TGTGCCAGCAGTGCACTAGCGGAGCGAACCTACGAGCAGTACTTC. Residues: CASSALAERTYEQYF.

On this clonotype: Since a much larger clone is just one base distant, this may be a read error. CDR3 DNA sequence: TGTGCCAGCTCCCCCCGCGCCGGGATAGGGGAAGAGACCCAGTACTTC. This gives the protein CASSPRAGIGEETQYF. This chain uses TRBV18 with TRBJ2-4; TRBD1 or TRBD2 may be the D gene (5 bases each). The better agreement between TRBJ2-5 and the DNA end casts doubt on the J call. The CDR3 sequence is 16 residues long. Germline assignment: CDR1 KGHSH and CDR2 LQKENI.

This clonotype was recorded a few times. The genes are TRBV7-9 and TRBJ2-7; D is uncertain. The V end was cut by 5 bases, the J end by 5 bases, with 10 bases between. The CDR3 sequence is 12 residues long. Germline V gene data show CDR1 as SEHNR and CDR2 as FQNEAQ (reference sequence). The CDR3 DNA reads TGTGCCAGCAGCCCCGGCCCTGACGAGCAGTACTTC. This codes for CASSPGPDEQYF.